This TCR beta chain was identified during a study of CD4 T cells in relation to SARS-CoV-2 and coronaviruses. Study as a whole: PBMCs were cultured with antigen for roughly 9 days before TCR beta sequencing. Findings and caveats of the study: According to naive versus memory sequencing, detected responses are memory recall, not newly primed.

Libraries were prepared by immunoSEQ multiplex PCR; TCRdb keeps only in-frame clonotypes and omits some of them. The sample carries about 41,000 clones, roughly 84% recorded once. This clone was observed a single time. Its specificity is unknown. CDR1 and CDR2 (germline): SGHRS, YFSETQ. CDR3 length equals 13 residues. V was pared by 4 bases and J by 5 bases, with 12 bases between. Naive or memory CD4+ cells were cultured 1:1 with T cell-depleted PBMCs plus CEF. Sequencing was carried out using naive CD4+ T cells from PBMCs, cultured in vitro. Stated subset: naive CD4+ T cells isolated by negative enrichment. The rearrangement joins TRBV5-1 to TRBJ2-5, with D tentatively TRBD2 (6 bases). The source of this sequence is an adult with COVID-19. The CDR3 loop reads CASSPRAGETQYF. As DNA, the CDR3 is TGCGCCAGCAGCCCGCGGGCGGGGGAGACCCAGTACTTC.